The table lists the clone carrying this T cell receptor beta chain with a count of one. Its antigen is undetermined. The data originate from a study of cytomegalovirus exposure and HLA in healthy donors. Whole-study context: One earlier analysis, a look at 200 million or so T cells, found some 100 million unique TCR beta sequences.

It was with 60 Vbeta and 13 Jbeta primers that the PCR ran. Produced via immunoSEQ multiplex PCR; TCRdb's table is partial and in-frame only. This sample yields some 86,000 clones, of which around 79% are seen a single time; roughly 14% belongs to the top ten. The study's findings and limits: Analyses of presence and absence presupposed an approximately uniform sequencing depth across donors. In a later analysis, a missense DCLRE1C variant was linked to TCR beta V- and J-gene trimming.

The CDR3 runs 14 residues. Trimming left V 1 base short and J 5 bases short, with 14 bases between. The germline CDR1 and CDR2 sequences are SQVTM and ANQGSEA. The specimen sequenced was PBMCs. This receptor was taken from a woman aged 40 to 55 in good health and CMV-seropositive. This rearrangement joins TRBV29-1 to TRBJ1-2; D may be TRBD1 (5 bases). The CDR3 loop reads CSVEGTWAGYGYTF. The CDR3 DNA reads TGCAGCGTTGAAGGGACCTGGGCAGGGTATGGCTACACCTTC.